This T cell receptor beta chain was obtained from a study of T-cell reconstitution after alpha-beta-depleted transplantation in children. The V gene lost 3 bases and the J gene lost 10 bases, with 10 bases spanning the gap. CDR1 and CDR2 from the germline V gene are MDHEN and SYDVKM. The CDR3 runs 12 residues. This clonotype was seen only a few times. Its matching antigen is unknown. General observations from the study: Where alpha-beta T cells came from about two months after transplant was reportedly several hundred expanded graft clones. A year post-transplant, T-cell counts and diversity derived mostly from newly produced T cells. Some patients' high day-60 TCRbeta diversity was traced to surviving recipient T cells and thymic progenitors.

TCRbeta library construction was performed incorporating unique molecular identifiers. TCRdb re-derived calls from the PCR reads in MiXCR, one entry per CDR3 protein. Of about 980,000 distinct CDR3 sequences listed, under 30% are singletons. The sample was PBMCs, mostly from graft donor cells, taken 360 days after TCRalphabeta/CD19-depleted stem cell transplant. This chain joins TRBV28 and TRBJ2-1; D not certain. The TCR comes from a boy in the first two years of life who had a stem cell transplant for SCID, so the T cells may come from the graft donor. As DNA, the CDR3 is TGTGCCAGCAGTTTCCCGGAAGTGGAGCAGTTCTTC. As protein: CASSFPEVEQFF.